This TCR beta chain was captured in a study of T cell responses to AZD1222 COVID-19 vaccine. General study findings and limits: Spike-specific TCR breadth rose after two AZD1222 doses, and depth rose as well. Per reports, nearly half of all spike-specific TCRs target regions that are unmutated in variants.

Sequenced by immunoSEQ multiplex PCR; TCRdb stores in-frame clones only, minus some. Counted here are about 140,000 clones, 90% occurring once; the ten biggest clones make up approximately 1.8%. The CDR3 loop spans 15 amino acids. Germline-derived CDR1 and CDR2 are SGHVS and FQNEAQ. V lost 4 bases and J 3 bases, leaving 15 bases between the germline ends. Of note for this clone: No antigen is known for it.

Sequenced here: peripheral blood, sampled on day 0 of AZD1222 vaccination. The sequence derives from an adult in good health. The rearrangement uses TRBV7-8 and TRBJ1-1, with D unresolved. The CDR3 DNA reads as TGTGCCAGCAGCTCCCAGAGCTGGCGGGACACTGAAGCTTTCTTT. It is translated as CASSSQSWRDTEAFF.